A selection of T cell receptor beta chains follows, all from one sample in a study of shared clonotypes between healthy human individuals. Here immunoSEQ multiplex PCR was the method, and the copy in TCRdb shows in-frame clones only, minus some. The sample contains about 500,000 clones, 70% to 80% of which appear only once. The sample was PBMCs. Receptors were obtained from a middle-aged woman in good health. Some clones in this sample may be carry-over from other donors' samples. Both conserved end residues are part of each CDR3. Each record gives: D gene, J gene, clone size, V gene, CDR3 protein, CDR3 DNA. A D gene is named only where the DNA matches it firmly. Size values are once, few and many counts, or a class for expanded clones, and some rows have none.

d_call: TRBD2
j_call: TRBJ2-1
clone_size: NA
v_call: TRBV7-8
cdr3_aa: CASSLGGGAGAYNEQFF
cdr3_nt: TGTGCCAGCAGCTTAGGCGGGGGAGCGGGGGCCTACAATGAGCAGTTCTTC

d_call: TRBD1
j_call: TRBJ2-7
clone_size: NA
v_call: TRBV7-2
cdr3_aa: CASSREGGVKTYEQYF
cdr3_nt: TGTGCCAGCAGCCGCGAAGGGGGCGTGAAGACCTACGAGCAGTACTTC

d_call: TRBD2
j_call: TRBJ2-2
clone_size: many
v_call: TRBV6-4
cdr3_aa: CASSDSGATGELFF
cdr3_nt: TGTGCCAGCAGTGATAGCGGGGCCACCGGGGAGCTGTTTTTT

d_call: NA
j_call: TRBJ2-7
clone_size: NA
v_call: TRBV10-3
cdr3_aa: CATSGPQSTGYEQYF
cdr3_nt: TGTGCCACCAGCGGCCCCCAGAGCACAGGTTACGAGCAGTACTTC

d_call: NA
j_call: TRBJ2-7
clone_size: NA
v_call: TRBV5-1
cdr3_aa: CASHPGGREPDEQYF
cdr3_nt: TGCGCCAGCCACCCAGGCGGGCGGGAACCGGACGAGCAGTACTTC

d_call: NA
j_call: TRBJ2-1
clone_size: NA
v_call: TRBV5-1
cdr3_aa: CASSLEAEQFF
cdr3_nt: TGCGCCAGCAGCTTGGAGGCCGAGCAGTTCTTC

d_call: NA
j_call: TRBJ1-2
clone_size: once
v_call: TRBV6-5
cdr3_aa: CASSFDPVGGYTF
cdr3_nt: TGTGCCAGCAGTTTCGACCCTGTCGGTGGCTACACCTTC

d_call: NA
j_call: TRBJ2-5
clone_size: NA
v_call: TRBV7-6
cdr3_aa: CASNGGEYQETQYF
cdr3_nt: TGTGCCAGCAATGGCGGAGAGTACCAAGAGACCCAGTACTTC

d_call: TRBD2
j_call: TRBJ2-2
clone_size: NA
v_call: TRBV9
cdr3_aa: CASSVYSGRANTGELFF
cdr3_nt: TGTGCCAGCAGCGTATATAGCGGGAGGGCAAACACCGGGGAGCTGTTTTTT

d_call: NA
j_call: TRBJ1-2
clone_size: NA
v_call: TRBV28
cdr3_aa: CASSLSQIYGYTF
cdr3_nt: TGTGCCAGCAGTTTGTCACAGATCTATGGCTACACCTTC

d_call: NA
j_call: TRBJ2-1
clone_size: few
v_call: TRBV11-2
cdr3_aa: CASSDGTLYNEQFF
cdr3_nt: TGTGCCAGCAGCGACGGGACTTTATACAATGAGCAGTTCTTC

d_call: NA
j_call: TRBJ2-7
clone_size: NA
v_call: TRBV29-1
cdr3_aa: CSVEFPRRGDYEQYF
cdr3_nt: TGCAGCGTTGAATTCCCCCGCAGGGGCGACTACGAGCAGTACTTC

d_call: NA
j_call: TRBJ2-3
clone_size: NA
v_call: TRBV18
cdr3_aa: CASSPPIGAQSGTQYF
cdr3_nt: TGTGCCAGCTCACCACCCATCGGGGCTCAATCGGGTACGCAGTATTTT

d_call: TRBD2
j_call: TRBJ2-1
clone_size: NA
v_call: TRBV6-7
cdr3_aa: CASSYPTSGGYNEQFF
cdr3_nt: TGTGCCAGCAGTTACCCGACTAGCGGGGGATACAATGAGCAGTTCTTC

d_call: NA
j_call: TRBJ2-3
clone_size: NA
v_call: TRBV30
cdr3_aa: CAWIGEITDTQYF
cdr3_nt: TGTGCCTGGATTGGGGAAATCACAGATACGCAGTATTTT

d_call: NA
j_call: TRBJ2-3
clone_size: many
v_call: TRBV11-1
cdr3_aa: CASSLGLNTDTQYF
cdr3_nt: TGTGCCAGCAGCTTGGGACTTAACACAGATACGCAGTATTTT

d_call: NA
j_call: TRBJ2-7
clone_size: NA
v_call: TRBV7-8
cdr3_aa: CASSPGVALISTYEQYF
cdr3_nt: TGTGCCAGCAGTCCTGGGGTAGCTCTAATATCCACATACGAGCAGTACTTC

d_call: NA
j_call: TRBJ1-2
clone_size: NA
v_call: TRBV7-3
cdr3_aa: CASSLMGENGYTF
cdr3_nt: TGTGCCAGCAGCTTAATGGGGGAAAATGGCTACACCTTC

d_call: TRBD2
j_call: TRBJ2-3
clone_size: NA
v_call: TRBV6-7
cdr3_aa: CASSYLRTSKADTQYF
cdr3_nt: TGTGCCAGCAGTTACCTAAGGACTAGCAAGGCAGATACGCAGTATTTT

d_call: NA
j_call: TRBJ1-1
clone_size: NA
v_call: TRBV2
cdr3_aa: CASREGWEAFF
cdr3_nt: TGTGCCAGCAGGGAAGGGTGGGAAGCTTTCTTT

d_call: TRBD1
j_call: TRBJ2-7
clone_size: NA
v_call: TRBV6-1
cdr3_aa: CASSGTGVSYEQYF
cdr3_nt: TGTGCCAGCAGCGGGACAGGGGTTTCCTACGAGCAGTACTTC

d_call: NA
j_call: TRBJ2-7
clone_size: NA
v_call: TRBV7-2
cdr3_aa: CASSLGQGRNEQYF
cdr3_nt: TGTGCCAGCAGCTTAGGGCAGGGCAGGAACGAGCAGTACTTC

d_call: TRBD1
j_call: TRBJ2-7
clone_size: NA
v_call: TRBV10-2
cdr3_aa: CASSRTGGYEQYF
cdr3_nt: TGCGCCAGCAGCCGGACAGGCGGTTACGAGCAGTACTTC

d_call: TRBD1
j_call: TRBJ1-2
clone_size: NA
v_call: TRBV7-9
cdr3_aa: CALQGGEYYGYTF
cdr3_nt: TGTGCCCTACAAGGGGGCGAGTACTATGGCTACACCTTC

d_call: TRBD1
j_call: TRBJ2-1
clone_size: once
v_call: TRBV29-1
cdr3_aa: CSVQGAAAYNEQFF
cdr3_nt: TGCAGCGTCCAGGGGGCCGCGGCCTACAATGAGCAGTTCTTC

d_call: NA
j_call: TRBJ2-2
clone_size: NA
v_call: TRBV28
cdr3_aa: CASSVQSFGTGELFF
cdr3_nt: TGTGCCAGCAGTGTACAGTCCTTTGGGACCGGGGAGCTGTTTTTT

d_call: TRBD2
j_call: TRBJ2-3
clone_size: many
v_call: TRBV6-5
cdr3_aa: CASRWTSGRTDTQYF
cdr3_nt: TGTGCCAGCAGGTGGACTAGCGGGAGGACAGATACGCAGTATTTT

d_call: NA
j_call: TRBJ1-2
clone_size: many
v_call: TRBV20-1
cdr3_aa: CSASDRLGYTF
cdr3_nt: TGCAGTGCTAGCGACAGGTTAGGCTACACCTTC

d_call: NA
j_call: TRBJ2-1
clone_size: NA
v_call: TRBV27
cdr3_aa: CASNLGGEVVNEQFF
cdr3_nt: TGTGCCAGCAATTTAGGCGGGGAGGTGGTGAATGAGCAGTTCTTC

d_call: TRBD2
j_call: TRBJ2-7
clone_size: NA
v_call: TRBV28
cdr3_aa: CASSFVSAGRSRYEQYF
cdr3_nt: TGTGCCAGCAGTTTTGTTTCAGCGGGGAGGTCGCGGTACGAGCAGTACTTC

d_call: NA
j_call: TRBJ2-2
clone_size: NA
v_call: TRBV6-1
cdr3_aa: CASSDRGAGTGELFF
cdr3_nt: TGTGCCAGCAGTGACAGGGGAGCGGGGACCGGGGAGCTGTTTTTT

d_call: TRBD1
j_call: TRBJ2-7
clone_size: NA
v_call: TRBV28
cdr3_aa: CASSTGTGGAPQQYF
cdr3_nt: TGTGCCAGCAGCACCGGGACAGGGGGTGCCCCACAGCAGTACTTC

d_call: NA
j_call: TRBJ2-3
clone_size: NA
v_call: TRBV6-4
cdr3_aa: CASSLSALDTQYF
cdr3_nt: TGTGCCAGCAGCTTGTCCGCCCTGGATACGCAGTATTTT

d_call: TRBD2
j_call: TRBJ2-7
clone_size: once
v_call: TRBV5-1
cdr3_aa: CASSSTSGPYEQYF
cdr3_nt: TGCGCCAGCAGCTCGACTAGCGGGCCCTACGAGCAGTACTTC

d_call: TRBD2
j_call: TRBJ2-2
clone_size: NA
v_call: TRBV2
cdr3_aa: CASSEGGRTTGELFF
cdr3_nt: TGTGCCAGCAGTGAGGGAGGGAGGACCACCGGGGAGCTGTTTTTT

d_call: NA
j_call: TRBJ2-5
clone_size: NA
v_call: TRBV5-4
cdr3_aa: CASSHDRIQETQYF
cdr3_nt: TGTGCCAGCAGCCACGACAGGATCCAAGAGACCCAGTACTTC

d_call: NA
j_call: TRBJ2-1
clone_size: NA
v_call: TRBV6-1
cdr3_aa: CASSEAPTVFNLEQFF
cdr3_nt: TGTGCCAGCAGTGAAGCGCCCACAGTTTTCAATCTAGAGCAGTTCTTC

d_call: NA
j_call: TRBJ2-5
clone_size: NA
v_call: TRBV25-1
cdr3_aa: CASSDSWQETQYF
cdr3_nt: TGTGCCAGCAGTGATTCATGGCAGGAGACCCAGTACTTC

d_call: NA
j_call: TRBJ2-1
clone_size: NA
v_call: TRBV5-7
cdr3_aa: CASRGFGPIADNEQFF
cdr3_nt: TGTGCCAGCAGGGGATTCGGTCCCATCGCGGACAATGAGCAGTTCTTC

d_call: TRBD1
j_call: TRBJ2-7
clone_size: NA
v_call: TRBV7-3
cdr3_aa: CASSLEDRYEQYF
cdr3_nt: TGTGCCAGCAGCTTAGAGGACAGGTACGAGCAGTACTTC

d_call: NA
j_call: TRBJ2-7
clone_size: once
v_call: TRBV7-3
cdr3_aa: CASSLTSVGEQYF
cdr3_nt: TGTGCCAGCAGCTTAACGTCTGTTGGGGAGCAGTACTTC